What follows is one T cell receptor (beta chain) and its context. Its antigen is not identified. These data belong to a study of T cells after yellow fever vaccination. Template switching with 5'RACE generated the TCR cDNA and added a universal primer site and UMIs. One entry per CDR3 protein, called by TCRdb with MiXCR from the 5' RACE reads. In the table there are about 630,000 distinct CDR3 sequences, 10% to 15% of which are singletons. The germline CDR1 and CDR2 sequences are SGHKS and YYEKEE (reference sequence). Trimming shortened V by 4 bases and J by 0 bases, and 14 bases separated the two germline ends. This CDR3 is built from 16 residues. Study outcomes and limitations: A weaker secondary response peaked on day 5, the primary on day 15. Most primary-vaccination clones recurred post-booster (about 96% CD4, more than 85% CD8).

Material: PBMCs, obtained on the day of the yellow fever booster vaccination. This chain uses TRBV5-5 with TRBJ1-3; D is perhaps TRBD1 (6 bases). This receptor was identified in a man in his thirties or forties who received the YFV17D yellow fever vaccine. CDR3 region: CASSDGGTHSGNTIYF. CDR3 nucleotide sequence: TGTGCCAGCAGCGACGGCGGGACACACTCTGGAAACACCATATATTTT.